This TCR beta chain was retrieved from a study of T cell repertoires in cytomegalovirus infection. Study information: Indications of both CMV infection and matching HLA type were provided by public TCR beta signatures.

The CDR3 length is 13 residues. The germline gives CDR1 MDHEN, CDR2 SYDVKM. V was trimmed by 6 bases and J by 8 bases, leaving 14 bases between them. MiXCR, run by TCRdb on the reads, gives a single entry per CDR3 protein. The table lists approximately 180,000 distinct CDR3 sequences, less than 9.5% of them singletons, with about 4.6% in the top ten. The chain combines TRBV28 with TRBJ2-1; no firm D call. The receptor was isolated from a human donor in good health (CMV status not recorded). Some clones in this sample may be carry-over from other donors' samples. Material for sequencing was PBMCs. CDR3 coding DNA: TGTGCCAGCAGGGAGTCTAAGAAGGATGAGCAGTTCTTC. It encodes CASRESKKDEQFF.